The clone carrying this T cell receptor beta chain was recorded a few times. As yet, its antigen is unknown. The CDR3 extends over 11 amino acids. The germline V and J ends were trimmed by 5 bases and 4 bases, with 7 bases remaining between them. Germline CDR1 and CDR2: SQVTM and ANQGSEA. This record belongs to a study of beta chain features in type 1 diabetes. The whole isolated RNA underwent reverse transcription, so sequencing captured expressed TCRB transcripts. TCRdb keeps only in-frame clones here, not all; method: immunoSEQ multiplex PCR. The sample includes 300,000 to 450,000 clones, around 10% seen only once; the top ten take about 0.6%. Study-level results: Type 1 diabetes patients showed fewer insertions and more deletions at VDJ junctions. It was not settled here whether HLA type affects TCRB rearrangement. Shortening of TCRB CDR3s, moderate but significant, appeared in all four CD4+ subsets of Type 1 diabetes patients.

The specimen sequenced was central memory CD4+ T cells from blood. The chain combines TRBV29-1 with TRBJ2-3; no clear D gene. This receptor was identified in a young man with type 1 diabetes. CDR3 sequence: CSVLVADTQYF. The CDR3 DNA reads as TGCAGCGTTCTAGTGGCAGATACGCAGTATTTT.